A single sample gave rise to the 27 T cell receptor beta chains below, sequenced in a study of graft-versus-host responses after intestinal transplantation. Clones were read by immunoSEQ multiplex PCR, and TCRdb kept only the in-frame ones, dropping some. This sample carries tens of thousands of clones, 91% of them seen once, and the ten largest clones take roughly 2.7%. The sequenced sample was PBMCs, obtained 118 to 130 days after intestinal transplantation. Receptors originate from a human patient who received an intestinal transplant, so some T cells may come from the graft donor.

This chain joins TRBV19 and TRBJ2-3; D call uncertain. CDR1 and CDR2 from the germline V gene are LNHDA and SQIVND (reference sequence). Trimming cost V 1 base and J 4 bases, with 3 bases left between them. CDR3 length equals 12 residues. The CDR3: CASSIVPDTQYF. The CDR3 DNA reads TGTGCCAGTAGTATAGTCCCAGATACGCAGTATTTT.

With regard to this clone: One end of the junction is discordant with germline, which a read error may explain. Other DNA sequences in this sample translate to the same CDR3. J is TRBJ2-7 and V is TRBV19; TRBD1 might be the D (6 bases). Germline V gives CDR1 LNHDA, CDR2 SQIVND (reference sequence). This CDR3 spans 16 amino acids. DNA for the CDR3: TGCGCCAGTAGTATATCCGGGACACCGTCGTCTTCCGAGCAGTACTTC. Translation gives CASSISGTPSSSEQYF.

V usage is TRBV28 and J usage is TRBJ1-2; 12 bases are shared with TRBD1. CDR1 is MDHEN and CDR2 is SYDVKM in the germline V gene. This CDR3 is 15 amino acids long. The V gene end was trimmed by 5 bases and the J gene end by 10 bases; junction bases not matched to a gene: 11. The CDR3 DNA reads TGTGCCAGCAGTGAGGGGGGGACAGGGGGCTCTGACTACACCTTC. Translation: CASSEGGTGGSDYTF.

V is TRBV23-1 and J is TRBJ1-6, with TRBD1 matching 7 bases. TRBV23-1 is given ORF status, its function remaining uncertain. Trimming removed 2 bases from V and 7 bases from J; junction bases left unmatched: 8. This CDR3 region has 16 residues. The CDR3 coding sequence is TGCGCCAGCAGTCAAATTTGGCAGGGGGACAATTCACCCCTCCACTTT. It translates to CASSQIWQGDNSPLHF.

The gene calls are TRBV6-5 and TRBJ2-5; 8 nucleotides align to TRBD2. The germline CDR1 and CDR2 sequences are MNHEY and SVGAGI. V dropped 3 bases and J dropped 4; count of bases not matched to a gene: 4. The length of the CDR3 is 14 residues. The CDR3, as DNA: TGTGCCAGCAGTTATTACGGGGGGGGAGAGACCCAGTACTTC. Translation: CASSYYGGGETQYF.

The gene calls are TRBV7-3 and TRBJ2-1; TRBD2 matches 15 bases. The CDR3 loop spans 18 amino acids. CDR1 is SGHTA, CDR2 FQGTGA, per germline. The ends lost 0 bases at V and 10 bases at J; junction bases unmatched: 10. This CDR3 reads CASSLTSGLAGGLGEQFF. The CDR3 region has the DNA TGTGCCAGCAGCTTAACCTCTGGACTAGCGGGAGGGCTGGGGGAGCAGTTCTTC. Drawing the rest from reference TRBV7-3 and TRBJ2-1, the complete variable domain is GAGVSQTPSNKVTEKGKYVELRCDPISGHTALYWYRQSLGQGPEFLIYFQGTGAADDSGLPNDRFFAVRPEGSVSTLKIQRTERGDSAVYLCASSLTSGLAGGLGEQFFGPGTRLTVL.

This clone is medium-sized. The chain employs TRBV4-2 and TRBJ2-3, with no clear D. The CDR3 has 16 amino acids. Germline V gene data show CDR1 as LGHNA and CDR2 as YNFKEQ. The V end lost 4 bases, the J end lost 3 bases, and 17 bases lay between the germline ends. The CDR3 DNA reads TGTGCCAGCAGCCGGGTGACGTGGGGTGTTACAGATACGCAGTATTTT. It translates to CASSRVTWGVTDTQYF.

The rearrangement links TRBV28 to TRBJ1-3; D possibly corresponds to TRBD1 (5 bases). Between the trimmed V and J ends, which lost 11 bases and 2 bases, there was a span of 10 bases. Germline V gene data show CDR1 as MDHEN and CDR2 as SYDVKM. The CDR3 has 12 amino acids. The CDR3 spells CAWGSPGNTIYF. The CDR3 nucleotides are TGTGCCTGGGGGTCCCCTGGAAACACCATATATTTT. The full variable domain, rest sourced from reference TRBV28 and TRBJ1-3, is DVKVTQSSRYLVKRTGEKVFLECVQDMDHENMFWYRQDPGLGLRLIYFSYDVKMKEKGDIPEGYSVSREKKERFSLILESASTNQTSMYLCAWGSPGNTIYFGEGSWLTVV.

The chain has TRBV13 and TRBJ2-1; no firm D call. The CDR3 loop spans 12 amino acids. Trimming left V 5 bases short and J 9 bases short, with 11 bases between. CDR1 PRHDT and CDR2 FYEKMQ come from the germline V gene (reference sequence). This chain's CDR3 is CASSPPPGEQFF. DNA of the CDR3: TGTGCCAGCAGCCCACCCCCGGGTGAGCAGTTCTTC.

The J gene is TRBJ1-5, the V gene TRBV6-5; 7 positions match TRBD1. Unmatched junction bases numbered 5, after V lost 5 bases and J lost 4 bases. The CDR3 contains 14 residues. Per germline, CDR1 MNHEY and CDR2 SVGAGI. The CDR3 sequence: CASSASGGNQPQHF. The CDR3 DNA reads TGTGCCAGCAGTGCCTCAGGGGGAAATCAGCCCCAGCATTTT.

This clone was seen once. The chain is built from TRBV5-1 and TRBJ2-1; D gene unclear. CDR3 length: 15 residues. Per the germline V gene, CDR1 is SGHRS and CDR2 is YFSETQ. Trimming removed 1 base at V and 2 bases at J, with 10 bases between. For the CDR3, the DNA is TGCGCCAGCAGCTTGAGCCGGCTGACCTACAATGAGCAGTTCTTC. Its protein product is CASSLSRLTYNEQFF.

The chain is built from TRBV29-1 and TRBJ2-1, with 9 bases fitting TRBD2. Germline loops: CDR1 SQVTM, CDR2 ANQGSEA. The CDR3 is 21 amino acids. Unmatched junction bases numbered 19, after V lost 0 bases and J lost 1 base. Here the CDR3 DNA reads TGCAGCGTTGAAGACCCGAGGGCTCTCCGCGGGAGGGCCTTATCCTACAATGAGCAGTTCTTC. Amino acids: CSVEDPRALRGRALSYNEQFF.

The V call is TRBV30, the J call TRBJ1-6, with D maybe TRBD1 (6 bases). In germline, CDR1 is GTSNPN, CDR2 SVGIG (reference sequence). The CDR3 has 15 residues. Trimming took off 4 bases at V and 4 bases at J, with 14 bases between the two ends. CDR3 loop: CAWKLQGTYNSPLHF. In DNA, the CDR3 is TGTGCCTGGAAATTACAGGGAACGTATAATTCACCCCTCCACTTT.

The chain employs TRBV20-1 and TRBJ2-1; D unresolved. V lost 3 bases, J lost 6 bases, and 6 bases lay in between. Germline V gene sequence: CDR1 DFQATT, CDR2 SNEGSKA (reference sequence). This CDR3 spans 11 amino acids. CDR3 coding DNA: TGCAGTGCTAGGTTATTCAATGAGCAGTTCTTC. This codes for CSARLFNEQFF.

This clone was recorded once. The chain is built from TRBV12-5 and TRBJ2-1; 9 bases line up with TRBD2. There are 16 residues in the CDR3. The germline V gene encodes CDR1 LGHNT and CDR2 FRNRAP. J gave up 3 bases and V 2 bases, and 5 bases lay outside the gene matches. The chain's CDR3 is CASGLPRLAVYNEQFF. DNA for the CDR3: TGTGCTAGTGGTTTGCCCCGACTAGCGGTCTACAATGAGCAGTTCTTC.

The chain employs TRBV6-5 and TRBJ2-7; 9 nucleotides match TRBD2. CDR3 size: 14 residues. With 6 bases clipped from V and 8 bases from J, the junction kept 11 bases outside the gene matches. Germline CDR1 reads MNHEY; CDR2 reads SVGAGI. The CDR3 protein is CASSQTSGRAKQYF. CDR3 in DNA: TGTGCCAGCAGCCAAACTAGCGGGCGAGCGAAGCAGTACTTC.

The chain combines TRBV5-1 with TRBJ2-2; D possibly corresponds to TRBD2 (6 bases). Trimming pared 4 bases from V and 1 base from J, leaving 8 bases between. The CDR3 has 14 amino acids. Germline V gene lookup returns CDR1 SGHRS and CDR2 YFSETQ. CDR3 amino acids: CASSPGVNTGELFF. The CDR3, as DNA: TGCGCCAGCAGCCCGGGAGTGAACACCGGGGAGCTGTTTTTT.

V usage is TRBV19 and J usage is TRBJ2-1; 9 nucleotides align to TRBD2. Unmatched junction bases numbered 5, after V lost 2 bases and J lost 9 bases. Per germline, CDR1 LNHDA and CDR2 SQIVND (reference sequence). The CDR3 has 14 amino acids. The CDR3 spells CASSILAGTSEQFF. In DNA form, the CDR3 reads TGTGCCAGTAGTATACTAGCGGGAACGAGTGAGCAGTTCTTC. Drawing the rest from reference TRBV19 and TRBJ2-1, the complete variable domain is DGGITQSPKYLFRKEGQNVTLSCEQNLNHDAMYWYRQDPGQGLRLIYYSQIVNDFQKGDIAEGYSVSREKKESFPLTVTSAQKNPTAFYLCASSILAGTSEQFFGPGTRLTVL.

V and J are TRBV28 and TRBJ2-1; possibly TRBD2 for D (6 bases). Trimming stripped 6 bases from V and 0 bases from J, with 12 bases between. Germline loops: CDR1 MDHEN, CDR2 SYDVKM. The CDR3 totals 15 residues. The CDR3 is CASREDGSSYNEQFF. The CDR3 DNA follows: TGTGCCAGCAGAGAGGACGGGAGCTCCTACAATGAGCAGTTCTTC.

The chain carries TRBV6-6 and TRBJ2-7; D may match TRBD1 or TRBD2 (5 bases each). This CDR3 is built from 13 residues. Germline CDR1 is MNHNY and CDR2 is SVGAGI (reference sequence). V was shortened by 2 bases and J by 3 bases, with 8 bases between the two germline ends. The CDR3, as DNA: TGTGCCAGCAGTTACCGGGGCTACTACGAGCAGTACTTC. This gives the protein CASSYRGYYEQYF.

Note on this clone: Compared with germline, one end of the junction differs, possibly owing to a read error. Other DNA sequences in the same sample also yield this CDR3. The rearrangement uses TRBV7-6 and TRBJ2-7; maybe TRBD2 (6 bases). CDR3 size: 14 residues. The germline V gene encodes CDR1 SGHVS and CDR2 FNYEAQ. The CDR3 here is CASSLAAGPYEQYF. The CDR3 DNA follows: TGCGCCAGCAGCTTAGCGGCGGGCCCCTACGAGCAGTACTTC.

In its sample, this clone was seen a few times. The chain recombines TRBV19 with TRBJ1-2; D may be TRBD1 (6 bases). This CDR3 is 13 amino acids long. V dropped 3 bases and J dropped 7 bases, with 12 bases sitting between them. Germline V gives CDR1 LNHDA, CDR2 SQIVND (reference sequence). Here the CDR3 reads CASSIGQSSGYTF. In DNA form, the CDR3 reads TGTGCCAGTAGTATCGGACAGAGCTCTGGCTACACCTTC.

The chain joins TRBV10-3 to TRBJ2-6; D is undetermined. V dropped 2 bases and J dropped 0 bases, with 8 bases sitting between them. CDR1 ENHRY and CDR2 SYGVKD come from the germline V gene. The CDR3 has 16 amino acids. The CDR3 nucleotides are TGTGCCATCAGTGAGGGAGCAGACTCTGGGGCCAACGTCCTGACTTTC. As protein: CAISEGADSGANVLTF.

The V call is TRBV18, the J call TRBJ1-1; D gene unclear. The CDR3 consists of 13 residues. CDR1 is KGHSH, CDR2 LQKENI, per germline. Deletions cut 5 bases from V and 5 bases from J, with 12 bases between. The CDR3 is CASSIDTETEAFF. The CDR3 DNA follows: TGTGCCAGCTCAATCGACACCGAAACTGAAGCTTTCTTT. Together with reference TRBV18 and TRBJ1-1, the CDR3 gives the full variable domain: NAGVMQNPRHLVRRRGQEARLRCSPMKGHSHVYWYRQLPEEGLKFMVYLQKENIIDESGMPKERFSAEFPKEGPSILRIQQVVRGDSAAYFCASSIDTETEAFFGQGTRLTVV.

The genes are TRBV5-1 and TRBJ2-2; 12 bases agree with TRBD2. The trim removed 1 base at V and 4 bases at J, leaving 8 bases unmatched. The CDR3 runs to 18 residues. Per germline, CDR1 SGHRS and CDR2 YFSETQ. Written as DNA, the CDR3 is TGCGCCAGCAGCTTGATGGTACTAGCGGGGGGCCTCACCGGGGAGCTGTTTTTT. This encodes CASSLMVLAGGLTGELFF.

The chain couples TRBV19 to TRBJ1-6; D might be TRBD1 (6 bases). The CDR3 is 15 residues long. Per germline, CDR1 LNHDA and CDR2 SQIVND (reference sequence). Deletions cut 1 base from V and 9 bases from J, with 13 bases between. The CDR3 sequence is CASSIVAGASSPLHF. The CDR3 DNA is TGTGCCAGTAGTATAGTGGCAGGGGCGAGTTCACCCCTCCACTTT.

This chain connects TRBV19 to TRBJ1-5; D is uncertain. The CDR3 sequence is 12 residues long. V was cut by 9 bases and J by 1 base, with 7 bases left in between. CDR1 and CDR2 (germline): LNHDA, SQIVND (reference sequence). CDR3 DNA: TGTGCCAGCAGTTTGAGCAATCAGCCCCAGCATTTT. It specifies CASSLSNQPQHF.